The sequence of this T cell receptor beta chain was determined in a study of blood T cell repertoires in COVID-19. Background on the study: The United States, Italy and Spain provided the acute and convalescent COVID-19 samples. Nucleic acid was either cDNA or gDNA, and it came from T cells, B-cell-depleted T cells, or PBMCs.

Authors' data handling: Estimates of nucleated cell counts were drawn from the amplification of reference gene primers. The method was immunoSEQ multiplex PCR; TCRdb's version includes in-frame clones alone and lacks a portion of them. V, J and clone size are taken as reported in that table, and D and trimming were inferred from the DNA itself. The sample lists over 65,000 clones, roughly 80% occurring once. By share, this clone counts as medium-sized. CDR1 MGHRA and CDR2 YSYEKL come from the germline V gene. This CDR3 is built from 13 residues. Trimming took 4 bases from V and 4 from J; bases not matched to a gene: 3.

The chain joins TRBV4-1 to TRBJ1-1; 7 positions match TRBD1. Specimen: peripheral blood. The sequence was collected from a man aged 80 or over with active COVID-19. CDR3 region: CASSLDRATEAFF. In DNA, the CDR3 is TGCGCCAGCAGCCTTGACAGGGCCACTGAAGCTTTCTTT.